This T cell receptor (beta chain) came from a study of blood T cell repertoires in COVID-19. Study as a whole: Nucleic acid was either cDNA or gDNA, and it came from T cells, B-cell-depleted T cells, or PBMCs.

It was during active infection that Seattle patients were enrolled and then longitudinally followed. Original processing notes: Reference gene primers were amplified, and this amplification served to estimate nucleated cell counts. Sequencing was performed with immunoSEQ multiplex PCR; in TCRdb, only in-frame clones are kept and a portion is missing. V, J and clone size reflect that table, while D and trimming were determined from the DNA. The table records hundreds of thousands of clones, 86% of them present only once. From germline, CDR1 is SGHVS and CDR2 FNYEAQ. Unmatched junction bases numbered 2, after V lost 0 bases and J lost 4 bases. The CDR3 runs 16 residues.

The clonotype was recovered from a woman at least 80 years old with COVID-19, enrolled during active disease. V is TRBV7-6 and J is TRBJ2-1, with 11 bases identical to TRBD2. Sample: peripheral blood. The chain's CDR3 is CASSLATSGGYNEQFF. In DNA form, the CDR3 reads TGTGCCAGCAGCTTAGCCACTAGCGGGGGATACAATGAGCAGTTCTTC.